This TCR beta chain was recorded in a study of blood T cell repertoires in COVID-19. CDR1 and CDR2 (germline): MNHEY, SVGAGI. The CDR3 is 14 residues long. Trimming removed 2 bases from V and 6 bases from J, with 11 bases in between. Some clones are missing from TCRdb's copy, which holds only in-frame ones; the method was immunoSEQ multiplex PCR. The table has approximately 50,000 clones, 70% to 85% seen once; the top ten hold 25%. This clonotype was sampled from a man in his 70s with acute or convalescent COVID-19. Specimen: peripheral blood. The chain combines TRBV6-5 with TRBJ1-5; D may be TRBD1 (5 bases). The CDR3 DNA reads as TGTGCCAGCAGTTACGACAGAGATCGTCAGCCCCAGCATTTT. Its protein product is CASSYDRDRQPQHF.